This record covers a single T cell receptor (beta chain). Original data processing: Estimation of nucleated cell counts was performed using reference gene primer amplification. Only in-frame clones appear in the TCRdb table, and some are missing; sequencing was by immunoSEQ multiplex PCR. V and J calls and clone size come straight from that table; D and trimming were deduced from the DNA. The sample gives about 260,000 clones, over 80% of which show up once; approximately 1.4% is in the top ten. These data are taken from a study of blood T cell repertoires in COVID-19. Study summary: PBMCs, B-cell-depleted T cells, or T cells were the source of the cDNA or gDNA that made up the material.

The CDR3 is made up of 15 amino acids. V lost 1 base, J lost 7 bases, and 16 bases lay in between. The germline V gene encodes CDR1 LGHDT and CDR2 YNNKEL (reference sequence). This TCR was sampled from a woman aged 35 to 49 who had recovered from COVID-19. The V call is TRBV3-1 (or the pseudogene TRBV3-2), the J call TRBJ1-2, with D hard to call. Sequencing was performed on peripheral blood. The CDR3 reads CASSQAEAPLGGYTF. The CDR3 DNA follows: TGTGCCAGCAGCCAAGCCGAGGCACCTCTCGGTGGCTACACCTTC.